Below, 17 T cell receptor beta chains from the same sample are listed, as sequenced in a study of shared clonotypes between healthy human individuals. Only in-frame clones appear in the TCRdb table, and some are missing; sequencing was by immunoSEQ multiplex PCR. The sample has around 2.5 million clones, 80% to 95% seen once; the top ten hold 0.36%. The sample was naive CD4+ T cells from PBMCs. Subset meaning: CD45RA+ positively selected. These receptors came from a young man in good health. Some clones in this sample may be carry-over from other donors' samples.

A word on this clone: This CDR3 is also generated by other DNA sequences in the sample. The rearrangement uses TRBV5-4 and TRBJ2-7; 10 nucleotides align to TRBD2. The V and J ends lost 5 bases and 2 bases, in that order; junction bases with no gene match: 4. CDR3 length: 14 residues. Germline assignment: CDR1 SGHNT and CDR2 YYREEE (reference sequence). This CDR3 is CASRQAGGPYEQYF. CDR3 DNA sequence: TGTGCCAGCAGACAAGCGGGAGGGCCCTACGAGCAGTACTTC.

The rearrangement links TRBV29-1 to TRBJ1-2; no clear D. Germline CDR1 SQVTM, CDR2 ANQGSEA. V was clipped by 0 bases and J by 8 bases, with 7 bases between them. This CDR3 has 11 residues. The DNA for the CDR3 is TGCAGCGTTGAAGAACCCAGCGGCTACACCTTC. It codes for CSVEEPSGYTF.

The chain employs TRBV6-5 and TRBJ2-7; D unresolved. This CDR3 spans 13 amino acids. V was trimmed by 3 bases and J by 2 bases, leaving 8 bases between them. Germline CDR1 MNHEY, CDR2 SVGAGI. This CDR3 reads CASSYSQTYEQYF. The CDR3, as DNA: TGTGCCAGCAGTTATTCGCAAACCTACGAGCAGTACTTC.

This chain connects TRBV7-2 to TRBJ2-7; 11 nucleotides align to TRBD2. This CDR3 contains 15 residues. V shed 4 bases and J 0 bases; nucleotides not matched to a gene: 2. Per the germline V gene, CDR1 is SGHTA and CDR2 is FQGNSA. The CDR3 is CASSYTSGSSYEQYF. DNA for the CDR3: TGTGCCAGCAGCTACACTAGCGGGAGCTCCTACGAGCAGTACTTC.

The CDR3 loop is CASSATGSGNQPQHF. Here the CDR3 DNA reads TGCGCCAGCAGCGCGACAGGGTCGGGCAATCAGCCCCAGCATTTT. The genes are TRBV5-1 and TRBJ1-5; 7 nucleotides line up with TRBD1. Trimming took 4 bases from V and 2 from J; bases not matched to a gene: 6. CDR1 and CDR2 from the germline V gene are SGHRS and YFSETQ. The CDR3 length is 15 residues.

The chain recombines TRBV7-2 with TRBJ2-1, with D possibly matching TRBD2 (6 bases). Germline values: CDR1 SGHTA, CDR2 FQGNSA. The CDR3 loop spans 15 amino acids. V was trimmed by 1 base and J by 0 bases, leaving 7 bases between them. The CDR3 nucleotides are TGTGCCAGCAGCTTAGGCGGGAACTCCTACAATGAGCAGTTCTTC. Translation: CASSLGGNSYNEQFF.

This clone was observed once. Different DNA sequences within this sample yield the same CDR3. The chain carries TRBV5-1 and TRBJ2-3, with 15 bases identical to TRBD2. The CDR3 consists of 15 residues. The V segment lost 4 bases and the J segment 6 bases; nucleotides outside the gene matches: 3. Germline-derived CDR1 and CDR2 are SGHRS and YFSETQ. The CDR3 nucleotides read TGCGCCAGCAGCCCCGGACTAGCGGGAGGGGATACGCAGTATTTT. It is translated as CASSPGLAGGDTQYF. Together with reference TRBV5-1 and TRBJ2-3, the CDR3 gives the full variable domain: KAGVTQTPRYLIKTRGQQVTLSCSPISGHRSVSWYQQTPGQGLQFLFEYFSETQRNKGNFPGRFSGRQFSNSRSEMNVSTLELGDSALYLCASSPGLAGGDTQYFGPGTRLTVL.

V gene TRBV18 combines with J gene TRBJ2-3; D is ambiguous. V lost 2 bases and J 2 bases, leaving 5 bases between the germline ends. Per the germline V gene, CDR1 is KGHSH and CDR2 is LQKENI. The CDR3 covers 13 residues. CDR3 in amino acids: CASSPANTDTQYF. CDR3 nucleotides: TGTGCCAGCTCACCAGCAAACACAGATACGCAGTATTTT. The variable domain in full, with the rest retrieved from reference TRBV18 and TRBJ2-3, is NAGVMQNPRHLVRRRGQEARLRCSPMKGHSHVYWYRQLPEEGLKFMVYLQKENIIDESGMPKERFSAEFPKEGPSILRIQQVVRGDSAAYFCASSPANTDTQYFGPGTRLTVL.

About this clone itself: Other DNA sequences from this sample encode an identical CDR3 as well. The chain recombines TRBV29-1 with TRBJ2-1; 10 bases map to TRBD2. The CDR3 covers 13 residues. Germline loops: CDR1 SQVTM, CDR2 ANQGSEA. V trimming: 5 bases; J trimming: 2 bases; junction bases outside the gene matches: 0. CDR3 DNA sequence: TGCAGCGTTAGCGGGAGGGCCTACAATGAGCAGTTCTTC. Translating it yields CSVSGRAYNEQFF.

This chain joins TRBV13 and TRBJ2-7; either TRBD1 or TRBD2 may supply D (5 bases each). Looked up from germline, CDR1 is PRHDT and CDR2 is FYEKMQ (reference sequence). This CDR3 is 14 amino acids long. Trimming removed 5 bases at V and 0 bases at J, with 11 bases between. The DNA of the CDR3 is TGTGCCAGCAGCCCGGGACGATTCTCCTACGAGCAGTACTTC. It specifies CASSPGRFSYEQYF. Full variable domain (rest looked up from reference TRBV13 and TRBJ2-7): AAGVIQSPRHLIKEKRETATLKCYPIPRHDTVYWYQQGPGQDPQFLISFYEKMQSDKGSIPDRFSAQQFSDYHSELNMSSLELGDSALYFCASSPGRFSYEQYFGPGTRLTVT.

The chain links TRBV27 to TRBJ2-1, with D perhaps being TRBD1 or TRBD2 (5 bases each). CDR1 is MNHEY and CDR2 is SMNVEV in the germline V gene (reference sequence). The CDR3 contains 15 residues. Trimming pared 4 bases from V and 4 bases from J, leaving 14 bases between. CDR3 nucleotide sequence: TGTGCCAGCAGTTCTCCGGGACGGAGGTACAATGAGCAGTTCTTC. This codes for CASSSPGRRYNEQFF.

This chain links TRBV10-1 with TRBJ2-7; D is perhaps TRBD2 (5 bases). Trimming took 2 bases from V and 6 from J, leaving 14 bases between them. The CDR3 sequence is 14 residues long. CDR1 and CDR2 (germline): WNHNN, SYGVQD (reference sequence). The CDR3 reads CASSEPRESSEQYF. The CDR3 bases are TGCGCCAGCAGTGAGCCCCGGGAAAGTAGCGAGCAGTACTTC.

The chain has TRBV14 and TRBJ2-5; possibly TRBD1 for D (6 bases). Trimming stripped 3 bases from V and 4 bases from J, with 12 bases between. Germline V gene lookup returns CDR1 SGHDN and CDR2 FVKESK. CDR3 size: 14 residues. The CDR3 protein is CASSHLRGGETQYF. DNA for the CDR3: TGTGCCAGCAGCCACCTCAGGGGCGGAGAGACCCAGTACTTC.

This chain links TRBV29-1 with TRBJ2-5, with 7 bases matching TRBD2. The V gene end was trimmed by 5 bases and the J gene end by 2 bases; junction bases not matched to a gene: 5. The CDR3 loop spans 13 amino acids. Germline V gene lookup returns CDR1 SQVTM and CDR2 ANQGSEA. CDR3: CSVRGLLQETQYF. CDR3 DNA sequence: TGCAGCGTTAGGGGACTACTACAAGAGACCCAGTACTTC.

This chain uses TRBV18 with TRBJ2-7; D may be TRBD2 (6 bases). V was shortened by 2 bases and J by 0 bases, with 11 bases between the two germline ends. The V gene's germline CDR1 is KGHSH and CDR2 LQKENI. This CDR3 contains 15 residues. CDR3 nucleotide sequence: TGTGCCAGCTCACCAACGGGAGACCCCTCCTACGAGCAGTACTTC. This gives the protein CASSPTGDPSYEQYF.

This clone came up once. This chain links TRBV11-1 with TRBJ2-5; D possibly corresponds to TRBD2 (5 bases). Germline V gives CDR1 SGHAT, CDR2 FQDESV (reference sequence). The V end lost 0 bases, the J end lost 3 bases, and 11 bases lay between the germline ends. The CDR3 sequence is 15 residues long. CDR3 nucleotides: TGTGCCAGCAGCTTAGCGCCCTCCGGGGAAGAGACCCAGTACTTC. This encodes CASSLAPSGEETQYF.

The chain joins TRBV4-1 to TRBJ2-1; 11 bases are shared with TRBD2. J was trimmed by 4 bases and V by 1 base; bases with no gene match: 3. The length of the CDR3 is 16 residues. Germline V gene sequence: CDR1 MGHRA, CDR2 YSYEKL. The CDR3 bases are TGCGCCAGCAGCCAAGCCGGGACTAGCGGTTACAATGAGCAGTTCTTC. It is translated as CASSQAGTSGYNEQFF.